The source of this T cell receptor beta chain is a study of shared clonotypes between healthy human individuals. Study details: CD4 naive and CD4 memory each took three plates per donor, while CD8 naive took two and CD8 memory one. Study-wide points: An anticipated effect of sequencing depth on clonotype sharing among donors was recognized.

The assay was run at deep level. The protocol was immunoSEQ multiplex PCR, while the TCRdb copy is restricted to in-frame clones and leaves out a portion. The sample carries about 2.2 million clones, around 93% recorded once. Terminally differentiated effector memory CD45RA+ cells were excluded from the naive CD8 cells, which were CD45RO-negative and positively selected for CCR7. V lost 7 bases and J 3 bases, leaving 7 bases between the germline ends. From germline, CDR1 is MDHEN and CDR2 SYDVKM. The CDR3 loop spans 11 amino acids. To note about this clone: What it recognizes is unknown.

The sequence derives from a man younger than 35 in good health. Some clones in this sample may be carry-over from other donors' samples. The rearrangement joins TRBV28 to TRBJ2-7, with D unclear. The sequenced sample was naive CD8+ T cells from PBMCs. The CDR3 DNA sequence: TGTGCCAGCATGGTTAACTACGAGCAGTACTTC. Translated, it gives CASMVNYEQYF.